The source of this T cell receptor beta chain is a study of cytomegalovirus exposure and HLA in healthy donors. Study-level background: Within an early data release were about 85 million unique TCRs drawn from HLA-typed donors. Study-level results: The authors later found HLA-associated TCR beta chains more clonally expanded than equally common others.

There were likely unrecorded immune exposures, though donors were nominally healthy when sampled. The PCR was carried out with 60 Vbeta primers and 13 Jbeta primers. Only in-frame clones appear in the TCRdb table, and some are missing; sequencing was by immunoSEQ multiplex PCR. The table shows under 200,000 clones, with around 82% occurring only once. With 1 base removed from V and 6 bases from J, the gap between germline ends came to 22 bases. Germline V lookup: CDR1 MGHRA, CDR2 YSYEKL. The CDR3 has 17 amino acids. A note on this clone: Its specificity is unknown.

The clonotype was recovered from a woman aged 30 to 39 in good health and CMV-seropositive. V and J are TRBV4-1 and TRBJ2-7; TRBD2 might be the D (5 bases). Material for sequencing was PBMCs. CDR3 sequence (DNA): TGCGCCAGCAGCCAAGGAGACCAGCGGATAAGGGCCTCCGAGCAGTACTTC. Translation: CASSQGDQRIRASEQYF.